One T cell receptor (beta chain) is described in this entry. Its matching antigen is unknown. Clones were sequenced by immunoSEQ multiplex PCR, and TCRdb holds only the in-frame ones, with some missing. This sample has around 89,000 clones; approximately 84% occur once, and the top ten carry roughly 10%. The CDR3 has 12 residues. Trimming took 6 bases from V and 4 from J, leaving 12 bases between them. Germline CDR1 SQVTM, CDR2 ANQGSEA. This entry is derived from a study of T cell responses to AZD1222 COVID-19 vaccine. Study context: Second-dose recipients at about 4 or about 12 weeks were treated as one pooled group.

Whole-study results and caveats: Reportedly, close to half of spike-specific TCRs are directed against unmutated variant regions. Possibly, clonal diversity was underestimated; donors were largely white British and included more females. Every sample of the repertoires postdated the peak T cell response.

The source was peripheral blood, collected on day 0 of AZD1222 vaccination. The clonotype originates from an adult in good health. The V call is TRBV29-1, the J call TRBJ1-1; D perhaps matches TRBD1 (5 bases). CDR3 loop: CSVWTFSTEAFF. Written as DNA, the CDR3 is TGCAGCGTCTGGACATTCTCCACTGAAGCTTTCTTT. The full variable domain, in which reference TRBV29-1 and TRBJ1-1 provide the parts outside the CDR3, is SAVISQKPSRDICQRGTSLTIQCQVDSQVTMMFWYRQQPGQSLTLIATANQGSEATYESGFVIDKFPISRPNLTFSTLTVSNMSPEDSSIYLCSVWTFSTEAFFGQGTRLTVV.